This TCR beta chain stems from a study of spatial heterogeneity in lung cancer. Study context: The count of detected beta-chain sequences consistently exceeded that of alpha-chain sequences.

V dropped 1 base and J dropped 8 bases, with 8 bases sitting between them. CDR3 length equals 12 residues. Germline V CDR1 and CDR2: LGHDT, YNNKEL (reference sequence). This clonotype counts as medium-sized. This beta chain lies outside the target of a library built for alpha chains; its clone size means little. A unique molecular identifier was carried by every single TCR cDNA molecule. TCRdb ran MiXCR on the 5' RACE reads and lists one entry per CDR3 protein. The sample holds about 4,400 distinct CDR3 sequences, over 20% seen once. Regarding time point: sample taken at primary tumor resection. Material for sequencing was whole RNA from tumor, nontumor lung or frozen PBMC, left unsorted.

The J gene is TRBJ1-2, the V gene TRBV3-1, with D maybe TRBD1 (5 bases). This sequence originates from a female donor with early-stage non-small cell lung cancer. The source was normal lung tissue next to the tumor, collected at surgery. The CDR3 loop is CASSQGGVGYTF. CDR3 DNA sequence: TGTGCCAGCAGCCAAGGAGGGGTAGGCTACACCTTC.